Shown below are 11 T cell receptor beta chains from a single sample sequenced in a study of T cell responses to AZD1222 COVID-19 vaccine. Measured with immunoSEQ multiplex PCR; TCRdb has only the in-frame clones, and not every one. The repertoire holds 100,000 to 150,000 clones, with around 86% as singletons. The input for sequencing was peripheral blood, taken on day 0 of AZD1222 vaccination. These receptors originate from an adult in good health.

This rearrangement joins TRBV4-3 to TRBJ2-1, with 10 positions matching TRBD1. From germline, CDR1 is LGHNA and CDR2 YSLEER. The V gene end was trimmed by 1 base and the J gene end by 8 bases; junction bases not matched to a gene: 11. The CDR3 is 17 residues long. The CDR3 DNA follows: TGCGCCAGCAGCCAAGTGATCCGGGACAGGGGTAACGATGAGCAGTTCTTC. It yields the protein CASSQVIRDRGNDEQFF.

The CDR3 reads CAWSVRLRGNEQFF. The CDR3 nucleotides are TGTGCCTGGAGTGTACGGTTAAGGGGTAATGAGCAGTTCTTC. V gene TRBV30 combines with J gene TRBJ2-1, with a tentative D call TRBD1 (5 bases). Germline CDR1 and CDR2: GTSNPN and SVGIG (reference sequence). The CDR3 sequence is 14 residues long. V lost 0 bases and J lost 7, with 13 bases in between. Drawing the rest from reference TRBV30 and TRBJ2-1, the complete variable domain is SQTIHQWPATLVQPVGSPLSLECTVEGTSNPNLYWYRQAAGRGLQLLFYSVGIGQISSEVPQNLSASRPQDRQFILSSKKLLLSDSGFYLCAWSVRLRGNEQFFGPGTRLTVL.

The chain employs TRBV5-1 and TRBJ2-3; D gene unclear. CDR3 length: 12 residues. CDR1 is SGHRS and CDR2 is YFSETQ in the germline V gene. The V end lost 6 bases, the J end lost 7 bases, and 12 bases lay between the germline ends. The CDR3 coding sequence is TGCGCCAGCACCCCGGACCAAAATACGCAGTATTTT. It translates to CASTPDQNTQYF.

This chain uses TRBV12-5 with TRBJ2-1; weak D call: TRBD1 (6 bases). The CDR3 is 13 amino acids. Trimming removed 3 bases at V and 10 bases at J, with 13 bases between. CDR1 and CDR2 (germline): LGHNT, FRNRAP. The CDR3 bases are TGTGCTAGTGGTTTTCGGGACAACAGGGAGCAGTTCTTC. It yields the protein CASGFRDNREQFF. The full variable domain, its missing parts supplied by reference TRBV12-5 and TRBJ2-1, is DARVTQTPRHKVTEMGQEVTMRCQPILGHNTVFWYRQTMMQGLELLAYFRNRAPLDDSGMPKDRFSAEMPDATLATLKIQPSEPRDSAVYFCASGFRDNREQFFGPGTRLTVL.

The gene calls are TRBV6-2 or TRBV6-3 and TRBJ2-2; D is uncertain. This CDR3 region has 13 residues. V dropped 6 bases and J dropped 2 bases, with 7 bases sitting between them. Germline lookup yields CDR1 MNHEY and CDR2 SVGEGT. The CDR3 DNA sequence: TGTGCCAGCAGCCCACATAACACCGGGGAGCTGTTTTTT. Translating gives CASSPHNTGELFF.

This sequence joins TRBV5-5 and TRBJ2-5; D possibly corresponds to TRBD1 (6 bases). The CDR3 runs to 15 residues. Trimming shortened V by 0 bases and J by 2 bases, and 11 bases separated the two germline ends. From germline, CDR1 is SGHKS and CDR2 YYEKEE (reference sequence). The CDR3 loop reads CASSLAGHLQETQYF. DNA for the CDR3: TGTGCCAGCAGCTTGGCGGGACACCTACAAGAGACCCAGTACTTC.

CDR3 DNA: TGTGCCAGCAGTTTCTCGCGGGGTATCACCTACAATGAGCAGTTCTTC. Translating gives CASSFSRGITYNEQFF. The chain is built from TRBV6-5 and TRBJ2-1, with D possibly matching TRBD2 (6 bases). Per germline, CDR1 MNHEY and CDR2 SVGAGI. CDR3 length: 16 amino acids. Trimming removed 4 bases from V and 2 bases from J, with 15 bases in between.

This clone was seen only once. The chain is built from TRBV19 and TRBJ2-6, with D perhaps TRBD2 (5 bases). Germline V gives CDR1 LNHDA, CDR2 SQIVND (reference sequence). The CDR3 runs to 17 residues. Trimming left V 1 base short and J 2 bases short, with 12 bases between. The CDR3 loop reads CASSIAKRAPGANVLTF. The CDR3 nucleotides are TGTGCCAGTAGTATAGCAAAGAGGGCCCCTGGGGCCAACGTCCTGACTTTC.

The chain carries TRBV10-3 and TRBJ1-1, with D maybe TRBD1 (6 bases). The CDR3 spans 14 residues. V was shortened by 7 bases and J by 11 bases, with 23 bases between the two germline ends. Germline-derived CDR1 and CDR2 are ENHRY and SYGVKD. CDR3 nucleotides: TGTGCCATCACCGGGGGTGGCAGTGGGACAACGGCTTTCTTT. Translation gives CAITGGGSGTTAFF.

The V call is TRBV11-2, the J call TRBJ1-6; no reliable D call. The CDR3 extends over 14 amino acids. Germline lookup yields CDR1 SGHAT and CDR2 FQNNGV. Trimming stripped 7 bases from V and 9 bases from J, with 16 bases between. CDR3 loop: CASTHTPEGSPLHF. CDR3 sequence (DNA): TGTGCCAGCACCCACACTCCGGAGGGTTCACCCCTCCACTTT.

This rearrangement joins TRBV19 to TRBJ2-1; D is uncertain. Trimming cost V 6 bases and J 9 bases, with 18 bases left between them. This CDR3 is built from 14 residues. CDR1 is LNHDA and CDR2 is SQIVND in the germline V gene (reference sequence). CDR3 sequence: CASSPGLGEFEQFF. The CDR3 DNA is TGTGCCAGTAGCCCCGGGCTAGGCGAGTTTGAGCAGTTCTTC. The full variable domain, with the rest looked up from reference TRBV19 and TRBJ2-1, is DGGITQSPKYLFRKEGQNVTLSCEQNLNHDAMYWYRQDPGQGLRLIYYSQIVNDFQKGDIAEGYSVSREKKESFPLTVTSAQKNPTAFYLCASSPGLGEFEQFFGPGTRLTVL.